One T cell receptor beta chain is described in this entry. What it binds is unknown. TCR sequencing used cDNA made by reverse transcription of extracted RNA. The protocol was immunoSEQ multiplex PCR, while the TCRdb copy is restricted to in-frame clones and leaves out a portion. The repertoire includes about 150,000 clones, about 87% of them detected once, and roughly 16% sits in the top ten. This entry comes from a study of CD8+ T cells in alopecia areata. Study details: Administration of oral tofacitinib to treated patients was at 5 to 10 mg twice daily. Tofacitinib therapy took 6 to 18 months; 6 months off drug came after.

Sorting from PBMCs produced CD4+ and CD8+ T cells. Study-level points and caveats: Lesional scalp displayed greater clonality than normal scalp, most notably in alopecia totalis/universalis.

V lost 3 bases to trimming and J lost 6 bases, with 12 bases between them. Germline CDR1 MGHRA, CDR2 YSYEKL. CDR3 size: 14 residues. The clonotype was recovered from a human donor with alopecia areata. The sequencing used CD8+ T cells sorted from blood, collected at week 0. The rearrangement joins TRBV4-1 to TRBJ2-4; the D gene is possibly TRBD1 (7 bases). The CDR3 spells CASSQNRGGNIQYF. In DNA form, the CDR3 reads TGCGCCAGCAGCCAGAACAGGGGAGGAAACATTCAGTACTTC.